Reported below is one T cell receptor beta chain. Its antigen is undetermined. The data were taken from a study of regulatory T cells in long-lasting Graves disease. Across the study: For a period under 3 months, newly diagnosed Graves' patients had taken antithyroid drugs.

The ends lost 4 bases at V and 7 bases at J; junction bases unmatched: 4. Germline V gene sequence: CDR1 LGHDT, CDR2 YNNKEL (reference sequence). This CDR3 spans 13 amino acids. Through Arm-PCR of CDR3 regions and iRepertoire HTBI primers, TCR beta libraries were built. TCRdb fed the multiplex PCR reads into MiXCR, producing one record per CDR3 protein. The top ten hold 20% to 25% of the sample, which has under 700,000 distinct CDR3 sequences, about 16% seen once. Sample time point: newly diagnosed GD, antithyroid drugs for less than 3 months. PBMC RNA served as the TCR library source. Patients hailed from an endocrinology department in Xi'an, China. Study-level findings and limits: Thyroid tissue was not studied; only peripheral blood was.

These data are also associated with another study on T cells in Graves' hyperthyroidism and ophthalmopathy. Per that paper: Ophthalmopathy was model-predicted a median about six months pre-onset.

This TCR came from a woman aged 35-60 years with Graves disease. The V call is TRBV3-1, the J call TRBJ2-7, with 10 bases lining up with TRBD1. The source was peripheral blood mononuclear cells (PBMCs), collected at new diagnosis, from a patient treated with antithyroid drugs. Here the CDR3 reads CASSRQGAGEQYF. For the CDR3, the DNA is TGTGCCAGCAGCCGACAGGGGGCGGGTGAGCAGTACTTC.